This T cell receptor (beta chain) was retrieved from a study of cytomegalovirus exposure and HLA in healthy donors. The repertoire was sequenced with immunoSEQ multiplex PCR; TCRdb's copy has only in-frame clones and lacks some. Among 250,000 to 300,000 clones, 65% to 90% were seen once, and the ten largest hold 0.9% to 1.1%. Note on this clone: Antigen specificity is unknown.

Study outcomes and limitations: Many donors carried some public TCRs, although rarity characterized most TCR sequences.

From the approximately 120-subject validation cohort, which was separate from the roughly 670-subject first cohort, the donors were drawn. Trimming took 0 bases from V and 4 from J, leaving 6 bases between them. Germline V gene data show CDR1 as WSHSY and CDR2 as SAAADI. The CDR3 has 13 residues. The sequencing input was PBMCs. This rearrangement joins TRBV10-2 to TRBJ1-2; tentatively, D is TRBD1 (5 bases). This sequence was found in a woman aged 18 to 35 in good health and CMV-seronegative. The CDR3 region has the DNA TGCGCCAGCAGTGAGTCGACAGTCTATGGCTACACCTTC. Its translation: CASSESTVYGYTF.